Presented here are 15 T cell receptor beta chains from one specimen sequenced in a study of human T cells and chemical hapten exposure. Time point in this sample: patch test 2, 6 weeks after DPC sensitization. Regarding treatment: therapeutic diphenylcyclopropenone sensitization with weekly scalp DPC. Each CDR3 protein is one row after TCRdb ran MiXCR on the RACE reads. In the table there are 73,000 or so distinct CDR3 sequences, about 8.5% of which are singletons. The specimen was whole blood, collected in connection with sensitization to the hapten diphenylcyclopropenone (DPC). These TCRs come from a woman aged 45-65 years with alopecia areata. Some clones in this sample may be carry-over from other donors' samples.

The chain uses TRBV7-2 and TRBJ2-5; 7 bases line up with TRBD2. Germline trimming cut 7 bases from V and 1 base from J; bases unmatched to any gene: 9. Germline assignment: CDR1 SGHTA and CDR2 FQGNSA. The CDR3 contains 15 residues. CDR3 sequence reads: CASIPSSGLQETQYF. Written as DNA, the CDR3 is TGTGCCAGCATCCCGTCTAGCGGTCTCCAAGAGACCCAGTACTTC.

The V call is TRBV2, the J call TRBJ1-2; 8 nucleotides agree with TRBD1. This CDR3 is 15 amino acids long. V dropped 6 bases and J dropped 1; count of bases not matched to a gene: 7. Germline CDR1 and CDR2: SNHLY and FYNNEI. DNA for the CDR3: TGTGCCAGCAGCCCTGAGACAGGGGTTAACTATGGCTACACCTTC. Its protein product is CASSPETGVNYGYTF. The variable domain in full, with the rest retrieved from reference TRBV2 and TRBJ1-2, is EPEVTQTPSHQVTQMGQEVILRCVPISNHLYFYWYRQILGQKVEFLVSFYNNEISEKSEIFDDQFSVERPDGSNFTLKIRSTKLEDSAMYFCASSPETGVNYGYTFGSGTRLTVV.

This clonotype was seen many times. This rearrangement joins TRBV11-2 to TRBJ2-5; TRBD2 matches 13 bases. V shed 4 bases, J shed 7 bases, and the junction held 9 bases outside the gene matches. This CDR3 is built from 16 residues. Germline V lookup: CDR1 SGHAT, CDR2 FQNNGV. CDR3 in DNA: TGTGCCAGCAGCTCACGGACTAGCGGGAGCGGGGGGACCCAGTACTTC. It specifies CASSSRTSGSGGTQYF.

The V gene is TRBV12-3 or TRBV12-4, the J gene TRBJ1-6; 7 nucleotides align to TRBD1. Trimming cost V 6 bases and J 5 bases; bases outside gene matches: 7. There are 15 residues in the CDR3. The CDR3 DNA sequence: TGTGCCAGCAGCCATGGGACAGTACATAATTCACCCCTCCACTTT. This encodes CASSHGTVHNSPLHF.

This clonotype was seen a handful of times. The gene calls are TRBV12-3 or TRBV12-4 and TRBJ2-2, with unresolved D. The CDR3 has 14 residues. V shed 2 bases and J shed 7 bases, with 11 bases lying between them. The CDR3 sequence is CASSLTLWGGELFF. In DNA, the CDR3 is TGTGCCAGCAGTTTAACTCTCTGGGGCGGGGAGCTGTTTTTT.

This clonotype was seen ten or more times. The J gene is TRBJ1-1, the V gene TRBV29-1, with 8 bases that match TRBD1. Germline trimming cut 6 bases from V and 7 bases from J; bases unmatched to any gene: 16. Germline CDR1 reads SQVTM; CDR2 reads ANQGSEA. The CDR3 is 15 amino acids. Here the CDR3 DNA reads TGCAGCGTGCAGGATTCCGGCAGGGGGCAGGGTGAAGCTTTCTTT. Amino acid sequence: CSVQDSGRGQGEAFF.

This clonotype was observed many times. The chain links TRBV29-1 to TRBJ1-2, with D possibly being TRBD1 (5 bases). This CDR3 has 14 amino acids. Germline-derived CDR1 and CDR2 are SQVTM and ANQGSEA. Deletions cut 1 base from V and 8 bases from J, with 17 bases between. CDR3 DNA: TGCAGCGTTGAAGGGGGCCGGGGAGAGGGAGGCTACACCTTC. It encodes CSVEGGRGEGGYTF.

The rearrangement links TRBV5-1 to TRBJ2-1; TRBD2 agrees at 12 bases. CDR3 size: 14 residues. After removal of 3 bases from V and 10 bases from J, the junction contained 5 bases not matched to a gene. The V gene's germline CDR1 is SGHRS and CDR2 YFSETQ. CDR3 protein: CASSSSGGAREQFF. For the CDR3, the DNA is TGCGCCAGCAGCTCTAGCGGGGGGGCTAGGGAGCAGTTCTTC.

This clonotype was counted only a few times. The chain employs TRBV12-3 or TRBV12-4 and TRBJ2-3, with 8 bases matching TRBD1. Trimming at V came to 6 bases and at J to 5 bases, leaving 4 bases not matched to a gene. The CDR3 consists of 13 residues. CDR3 coding DNA: TGTGCCAGCAGCCCACAGGGGGGAGATACGCAGTATTTT. This codes for CASSPQGGDTQYF.

Only a few counts were recorded for this clonotype. The V and J genes are TRBV14 and TRBJ2-5, with 8 bases aligning to TRBD1. CDR3 length: 15 amino acids. The germline CDR1 and CDR2 sequences are SGHDN and FVKESK. V lost 4 bases, J lost 0 bases, and 4 bases stayed unmatched. CDR3 DNA sequence: TGTGCCAGCAGCCGGACAGGGAGGTACCAAGAGACCCAGTACTTC. Its translation: CASSRTGRYQETQYF.

This chain joins TRBV12-3 or TRBV12-4 and TRBJ2-5; 9 bases map to TRBD2. The CDR3 extends over 12 amino acids. The V and J ends lost 5 bases and 5 bases, in that order; junction bases with no gene match: 0. The CDR3 loop reads CASSGLAETQYF. The CDR3 DNA sequence: TGTGCCAGCAGTGGACTAGCGGAGACCCAGTACTTC.

This clonotype was observed at least ten times. The rearrangement uses TRBV29-1 and TRBJ2-7; 11 bases line up with TRBD2. The CDR3 loop spans 14 amino acids. Germline lookup yields CDR1 SQVTM and CDR2 ANQGSEA. V shed 4 bases, J shed 4 bases, and the junction held 6 bases outside the gene matches. CDR3 in amino acids: CSVGTSGSLYEQYF. The CDR3, as DNA: TGCAGCGTTGGAACTAGCGGGAGTCTGTACGAGCAGTACTTC.

This clonotype was found many times. The chain employs TRBV29-1 and TRBJ1-2, with 8 bases fitting TRBD1. Losses at the gene ends were 2 bases for V and 11 bases for J; bases not matched to a gene: 7. Germline assignment: CDR1 SQVTM and CDR2 ANQGSEA. CDR3 length: 12 amino acids. Here the CDR3 reads CSVESGQGFYTF. CDR3 in DNA: TGCAGCGTTGAATCCGGACAGGGCTTTTACACCTTC.

The rearrangement uses TRBV2 and TRBJ2-7; D unclear. Germline V gene data show CDR1 as SNHLY and CDR2 as FYNNEI. CDR3 length: 15 residues. Trimming shortened V by 1 base and J by 0 bases, and 10 bases separated the two germline ends. CDR3 loop: CASSEDSPYSYEQYF. The CDR3 DNA reads as TGTGCCAGCAGTGAAGATTCGCCTTACTCCTACGAGCAGTACTTC.

The chain uses TRBV5-1 and TRBJ1-1; tentative D call: TRBD1 (6 bases). Per the germline V gene, CDR1 is SGHRS and CDR2 is YFSETQ. The V end lost 0 bases, the J end lost 2 bases, and 11 bases lay between the germline ends. The CDR3 is made up of 15 amino acids. In DNA, the CDR3 is TGCGCCAGCAGCTTGGCGGGGGCCTTCAACACTGAAGCTTTCTTT. Protein product: CASSLAGAFNTEAFF.